This entry lists 26 T cell receptor beta chains sequenced from one sample in a study of blood T cell repertoires in COVID-19. The table came from immunoSEQ multiplex PCR; TCRdb's copy has only in-frame clones and leaves some out. Among about 230,000 clones listed, approximately 80% were seen once. Material for sequencing was peripheral blood. The source is a man aged 35 to 55 who had recovered from COVID-19.

The V call is TRBV7-9, the J call TRBJ1-6; D is undetermined. V was pared by 3 bases and J by 7 bases, with 7 bases between. CDR3 length equals 13 residues. CDR1 is SEHNR and CDR2 is FQNEAQ in the germline V gene (reference sequence). This CDR3 reads CASSFDGNSPLHF. Written as DNA, the CDR3 is TGTGCCAGCAGCTTCGACGGGAATTCACCCCTCCACTTT.

The rearrangement joins TRBV19 to TRBJ2-5; 8 positions match TRBD1. The CDR3 length is 15 residues. V gave up 4 bases and J gave up 1 base; unmatched junction bases: 5. CDR1 is LNHDA, CDR2 SQIVND, per germline (reference sequence). The CDR3 reads CASSRTGLAQETQYF. As DNA, the CDR3 is TGTGCCAGTAGTAGGACAGGGCTGGCCCAAGAGACCCAGTACTTC. Using reference TRBV19 and TRBJ2-5 for the parts outside the CDR3, the full variable domain is DGGITQSPKYLFRKEGQNVTLSCEQNLNHDAMYWYRQDPGQGLRLIYYSQIVNDFQKGDIAEGYSVSREKKESFPLTVTSAQKNPTAFYLCASSRTGLAQETQYFGPGTRLLVL.

V usage is TRBV27 and J usage is TRBJ2-6, with 8 positions matching TRBD1. The CDR3 has 18 residues. V shed 8 bases and J 0 bases; nucleotides not matched to a gene: 12. Germline-derived CDR1 and CDR2 are MNHEY and SMNVEV (reference sequence). CDR3 nucleotide sequence: TGTGCCAGCGCCCGCCGGGACAGGCGGAGCTCTGGGGCCAACGTCCTGACTTTC. This gives the protein CASARRDRRSSGANVLTF.

The genes are TRBV27 and TRBJ1-1; D unresolved. This CDR3 spans 16 amino acids. Germline CDR1 reads MNHEY; CDR2 reads SMNVEV (reference sequence). V gave up 3 bases and J gave up 0 bases, with 14 bases separating them. The CDR3, as DNA: TGTGCCAGCAGTTTCTCGGCGGGAGATTTGAACACTGAAGCTTTCTTT. This codes for CASSFSAGDLNTEAFF.

V is TRBV6-5 and J is TRBJ2-4, with 9 bases lining up with TRBD1. V shed 5 bases and J 10 bases; nucleotides not matched to a gene: 6. CDR3 length equals 13 residues. The V gene's germline CDR1 is MNHEY and CDR2 SVGAGI. The CDR3 spells CASSLGQGRIQYF. Here the CDR3 DNA reads TGTGCCAGCAGTCTCGGACAGGGGAGAATTCAGTACTTC.

CDR3: CASSKGRDILTDTQYF. Written as DNA, the CDR3 is TGTGCCAGCAGCAAAGGCAGGGACATACTCACAGATACGCAGTATTTT. J is TRBJ2-3 and V is TRBV21-1; whether TRBD1, the table's D call, matches the DNA was not checked. TRBV21-1 is tagged as a pseudogene. The CDR3 runs 16 residues.

This chain uses TRBV6-5 with TRBJ1-5; D is undetermined. The CDR3 is 11 amino acids. CDR1 is MNHEY and CDR2 is SVGAGI in the germline V gene. Trimming stripped 7 bases from V and 5 bases from J, with 6 bases between. The CDR3 loop is CASTTYQPQHF. The DNA of the CDR3 is TGTGCCAGCACCACTTATCAGCCCCAGCATTTT.

The chain uses TRBV5-4 and TRBJ2-2; 8 bases map to TRBD1. Germline loops: CDR1 SGHNT, CDR2 YYREEE (reference sequence). J was trimmed by 1 base and V by 7 bases; bases with no gene match: 9. This CDR3 is built from 16 residues. The CDR3 coding sequence is TGTGCCAGCGGGACCAGGGGGCGTAGGAACACCGGGGAGCTGTTTTTT. Translation gives CASGTRGRRNTGELFF.

This clone is a singleton in its sample. The chain is built from TRBV24-1 and TRBJ1-6, with D possibly being TRBD1 (6 bases). Trimming removed 8 bases at V and 9 bases at J, with 16 bases between. Germline assignment: CDR1 KGHDR and CDR2 SFDVKD. The CDR3 totals 14 residues. The chain's CDR3 is CATNSDSVSSPLHF. CDR3 nucleotide sequence: TGTGCCACCAATTCGGACAGTGTGAGTTCACCCCTCCACTTT.

V usage is TRBV11-3 and J usage is TRBJ1-2; a possible D gene is TRBD1 (6 bases). CDR1 and CDR2 from the germline V gene are SGHNT and YENEEA. CDR3 length equals 14 residues. V lost 5 bases, J lost 4 bases, and 14 bases lay in between. The DNA of the CDR3 is TGTGCCAGCAGCCCATACGGGGGGCCCTATGGCTACACCTTC. Its translation: CASSPYGGPYGYTF.

The chain has TRBV5-4 and TRBJ2-1; 12 nucleotides agree with TRBD1. Germline V lookup: CDR1 SGHNT, CDR2 YYREEE (reference sequence). The CDR3 has 16 residues. V was clipped by 4 bases and J by 7 bases; unmatched bases: 9. The CDR3 DNA reads as TGTGCCAGCAGCCCTCGGGGGACAGGGGGCTGGAATGAGCAGTTCTTC. As protein: CASSPRGTGGWNEQFF. The variable domain in full, completed from reference TRBV5-4 and TRBJ2-1, reads ETGVTQSPTHLIKTRGQQVTLRCSSQSGHNTVSWYQQALGQGPQFIFQYYREEENGRGNFPPRFSGLQFPNYSSELNVNALELDDSALYLCASSPRGTGGWNEQFFGPGTRLTVL.

The chain joins TRBV2 to TRBJ2-2, with D perhaps TRBD2 (6 bases). The V end lost 4 bases, the J end lost 0 bases, and 9 bases lay between the germline ends. The CDR3 has 15 amino acids. Germline CDR1 SNHLY, CDR2 FYNNEI. The CDR3 bases are TGTGCCAGCAGTGCGTGGACTACGAACACCGGGGAGCTGTTTTTT. This codes for CASSAWTTNTGELFF.

This clone was counted a single time. V gene TRBV30 combines with J gene TRBJ1-1; no definite D call. CDR3 length: 11 amino acids. V was trimmed by 1 base and J by 7 bases, leaving 7 bases between them. Germline assignment: CDR1 GTSNPN and CDR2 SVGIG (reference sequence). This chain's CDR3 is CAWSGAFEAFF. The CDR3 DNA reads TGTGCCTGGAGTGGGGCTTTTGAAGCTTTCTTT.

The chain carries TRBV18 and TRBJ1-1; weak D call: TRBD1 (5 bases). The germline V and J ends were trimmed by 2 bases and 1 base, with 11 bases remaining between them. The germline V gene encodes CDR1 KGHSH and CDR2 LQKENI. The CDR3 runs 15 residues. Here the CDR3 reads CASSPGVRGNTEAFF. CDR3 sequence (DNA): TGTGCCAGCTCACCAGGGGTTAGGGGGAACACTGAAGCTTTCTTT.

The chain combines TRBV3-1 (or the pseudogene TRBV3-2) with TRBJ1-1; no clear D. With 3 bases removed from V and 8 bases from J, the gap between germline ends came to 10 bases. CDR3 length equals 12 residues. Germline values: CDR1 LGHDT, CDR2 YNNKEL (reference sequence). The CDR3 DNA reads as TGTGCCAGCAGCCAGGGAGCCGCCGAAGCTTTCTTT. This sequence encodes CASSQGAAEAFF.

The genes are TRBV6-5 and TRBJ1-1; the D is unclear. CDR1 is MNHEY and CDR2 is SVGAGI in the germline V gene. V lost 5 bases, J lost 1 base, and 11 bases lay in between. The CDR3 has 14 amino acids. The CDR3 DNA reads TGTGCCAGCAGTATAAGAGAAAGGAACACTGAAGCTTTCTTT. Protein product: CASSIRERNTEAFF.

This chain joins TRBV29-1 and TRBJ1-3; tentatively, D is TRBD1 (6 bases). Germline CDR1 and CDR2: SQVTM and ANQGSEA. V gave up 7 bases and J gave up 2 bases, with 15 bases separating them. The CDR3 consists of 14 residues. The CDR3 coding sequence is TGCAGCGCCGACACAGGGTGGGCTGGAAACACCATATATTTT. This sequence encodes CSADTGWAGNTIYF.

The rearrangement uses TRBV5-1 and TRBJ2-2, with a weak D call TRBD1 (6 bases). This CDR3 contains 15 residues. V lost 1 base, J lost 4 bases, and 11 bases lay in between. CDR1 SGHRS and CDR2 YFSETQ come from the germline V gene. The CDR3 coding sequence is TGCGCCAGCAGCTTGTTTGGACAGTCCACCGGGGAGCTGTTTTTT. Translated, it gives CASSLFGQSTGELFF.

The V call is TRBV18, the J call TRBJ2-1; 7 nucleotides align to TRBD1. CDR3 length equals 16 residues. The germline CDR1 and CDR2 sequences are KGHSH and LQKENI. The V and J ends lost 1 base and 0 bases, in that order; junction bases with no gene match: 3. The CDR3 DNA reads as TGTGCCAGCTCACCACTTGCAGGGGGCTCCTACAATGAGCAGTTCTTC. As protein: CASSPLAGGSYNEQFF. Variable domain in full (rest from reference TRBV18 and TRBJ2-1): NAGVMQNPRHLVRRRGQEARLRCSPMKGHSHVYWYRQLPEEGLKFMVYLQKENIIDESGMPKERFSAEFPKEGPSILRIQQVVRGDSAAYFCASSPLAGGSYNEQFFGPGTRLTVL.

The V gene is TRBV21-1, the J gene TRBJ2-6; the DNA was not used to check the table's D call, TRBD1. TRBV21-1 is tagged as a pseudogene. This CDR3 has 19 amino acids. CDR3 sequence reads: CASSKGGTGPNSGANVLTF. CDR3 nucleotide sequence: TGTGCCAGCAGCAAAGGGGGGACAGGGCCAAACTCTGGGGCCAACGTCCTGACTTTC.

The CDR3 here is CASSGGGSLETQYF. CDR3 DNA: TGTGCCAGCAGTGGCGGAGGGTCCTTGGAGACCCAGTACTTC. The chain carries TRBV2 and TRBJ2-5, with a weak D call TRBD2 (6 bases). Germline CDR1 is SNHLY and CDR2 is FYNNEI. With 4 bases removed from V and 5 bases from J, the gap between germline ends came to 14 bases. The CDR3 spans 14 residues.

V is TRBV7-8 and J is TRBJ2-1; TRBD2 agrees at 7 bases. Germline CDR1 reads SGHVS; CDR2 reads FQNEAQ. CDR3 length equals 12 residues. Trimming cost V 5 bases and J 7 bases; bases outside gene matches: 2. The CDR3 coding sequence is TGTGCCAGCAGCCTTAGCGGGAATGAGCAGTTCTTC. This encodes CASSLSGNEQFF.

The chain employs TRBV7-6 and TRBJ2-2; 8 positions match TRBD1. This CDR3 region has 16 residues. Germline CDR1 and CDR2: SGHVS and FNYEAQ. After removal of 5 bases from V and 6 bases from J, the junction contained 11 bases not matched to a gene. This CDR3 is CASSPGQGVYPGELFF. CDR3 nucleotide sequence: TGTGCCAGCAGCCCAGGACAGGGTGTTTATCCCGGGGAGCTGTTTTTT.

This chain joins TRBV5-6 and TRBJ2-3; D perhaps matches TRBD1 (5 bases). The CDR3 sequence is 14 residues long. V was cut by 2 bases and J by 2 bases, with 9 bases left in between. In germline, CDR1 is SGHDT, CDR2 YYEEEE. The CDR3: CASSFRQITDTQYF. In DNA form, the CDR3 reads TGTGCCAGCAGCTTTAGACAGATCACAGATACGCAGTATTTT.

This clone appeared a single time. This rearrangement joins TRBV6-2 or TRBV6-3 to TRBJ2-1; 11 positions match TRBD2. V dropped 5 bases and J dropped 9; count of bases not matched to a gene: 6. CDR1 and CDR2 from the germline V gene are MNHEY and SVGEGT. The CDR3 covers 14 residues. Here the CDR3 reads CASSNTLAGGEQFF. CDR3 in DNA: TGTGCCAGCAGTAATACTCTAGCGGGAGGTGAGCAGTTCTTC.

The CDR3 nucleotides read TGTGCCAGCAGCGTACAGGCGGGACTAGCGACCGGGGAGCTGTTTTTT. Translation gives CASSVQAGLATGELFF. V usage is TRBV9 and J usage is TRBJ2-2; the match to TRBD2 covers 10 bases. The V gene's germline CDR1 is SGDLS and CDR2 YYNGEE. The V and J ends lost 1 base and 5 bases, in that order; junction bases with no gene match: 5. The CDR3 is 16 residues long. Based on the CDR3 plus reference TRBV9 and TRBJ2-2, the full variable domain is DSGVTQTPKHLITATGQRVTLRCSPRSGDLSVYWYQQSLDQGLQFLIQYYNGEERAKGNILERFSAQQFPDLHSELNLSSLELGDSALYFCASSVQAGLATGELFFGEGSRLTVL.